One and the same sample provided the 22 T cell receptor beta chains below, sequenced in a study of blood T cells in healthy people across ages. The use of a sample-barcoded 5' primer and a J-beta primer mix characterized a second PCR of about 7 to 12 cycles. Using its own MiXCR run on the 5' RACE reads, TCRdb lists one record per CDR3 protein. Here the sample spans fewer than 1,200,000 distinct CDR3 sequences, roughly 24% being singletons. These same data were also listed under a study on T cells of mothers and their children.

Sequences were obtained from blood. These receptor sequences come from a girl aged 2-10 years in good health.

A few counts support this clonotype. The gene calls are TRBV12-3 or TRBV12-4 and TRBJ2-5; D remains ambiguous. The ends were cut back, 5 bases at V and 4 bases at J, with 8 bases in the middle. CDR3 length: 12 residues. Here the CDR3 DNA reads TGTGCCAGCAGTGGCCTAAGAGAGACCCAGTACTTC. Residues: CASSGLRETQYF.

This clonotype has more than one count but fewer than ten. CDR3 sequence reads: CATSDWRSLQETQYF. The CDR3 region has the DNA TGTGCCACCAGTGATTGGCGGAGCCTCCAAGAGACCCAGTACTTC. The gene calls are TRBV24-1 and TRBJ2-5; D is ambiguous. V lost 2 bases, J lost 1 base, and 10 bases lay in between. CDR3 size: 15 residues. Per germline, CDR1 KGHDR and CDR2 SFDVKD.

This clonotype was counted between two and nine times. This rearrangement joins TRBV28 to TRBJ1-4; D is undetermined. Germline CDR1 reads MDHEN; CDR2 reads SYDVKM. V dropped 6 bases and J dropped 0 bases, with 14 bases sitting between them. This CDR3 spans 16 amino acids. CDR3 DNA sequence: TGTGCCAGCAGCCCCAAACTTGCTGCAACTAATGAAAAACTGTTTTTT. It specifies CASSPKLAATNEKLFF.

The rearrangement links TRBV4-3 to TRBJ2-3, with 11 bases lining up with TRBD2. Germline loops: CDR1 LGHNA, CDR2 YSLEER. Trimming removed 1 base from V and 6 bases from J; junction bases left unmatched: 6. The CDR3 spans 16 residues. The CDR3 DNA follows: TGCGCCAGCAGCCAAGTACTAGCGGGGGCAGAGGATACGCAGTATTTT. Its protein product is CASSQVLAGAEDTQYF.

J is TRBJ2-5 and V is TRBV6-5; 9 positions match TRBD2. Germline CDR1 reads MNHEY; CDR2 reads SVGAGI. CDR3 size: 15 residues. Trimming cost V 0 bases and J 3 bases; bases outside gene matches: 2. CDR3 amino acids: CASSYSRLAEETQYF. The CDR3 DNA follows: TGTGCCAGCAGTTACTCTAGACTAGCGGAAGAGACCCAGTACTTC.

The CDR3 nucleotides read TGTGCCAGCAGTTACTCCGAAGACAGGGGGGACTATGGCTACACCTTC. It yields the protein CASSYSEDRGDYGYTF. V and J are TRBV6-5 and TRBJ1-2, with 9 nucleotides matching TRBD1. Trimming cost V 0 bases and J 3 bases; bases outside gene matches: 5. Germline V lookup: CDR1 MNHEY, CDR2 SVGAGI. CDR3 length: 16 amino acids.

The chain carries TRBV7-2 and TRBJ1-2, with 9 bases identical to TRBD1. The CDR3 totals 15 residues. Germline CDR1 SGHTA, CDR2 FQGNSA. V lost 2 bases to trimming and J lost 7 bases; unmatched junction nucleotides: 8. The CDR3: CASSLIAGQGAGYTF. The CDR3 DNA is TGTGCCAGCAGCTTAATAGCGGGACAGGGCGCTGGCTACACCTTC.

The rearrangement uses TRBV10-3 and TRBJ2-7; D is unclear. Trimming stripped 4 bases from V and 5 bases from J, with 18 bases between. The CDR3 consists of 15 residues. Germline V gives CDR1 ENHRY, CDR2 SYGVKD. Here the CDR3 reads CAISGTGLNSDEQYF. In nucleotides, the CDR3 is TGTGCCATCAGTGGCACTGGTCTTAACAGCGACGAGCAGTACTTC.

This clonotype has only a few counts. The J gene is TRBJ2-1, the V gene TRBV28; TRBD2 agrees at 15 bases. This CDR3 region has 16 residues. Germline values: CDR1 MDHEN, CDR2 SYDVKM. V lost 2 bases and J lost 9; bases outside the gene matches: 5. The CDR3 DNA reads as TGTGCCAGCAGTTTAATCGGACTAGCGGGGGGGACTGAGCAGTTCTTC. The encoded protein is CASSLIGLAGGTEQFF. The full variable domain, in which reference TRBV28 and TRBJ2-1 provide the parts outside the CDR3, is DVKVTQSSRYLVKRTGEKVFLECVQDMDHENMFWYRQDPGLGLRLIYFSYDVKMKEKGDIPEGYSVSREKKERFSLILESASTNQTSMYLCASSLIGLAGGTEQFFGPGTRLTVL.

This clonotype has just a few counts. J is TRBJ2-5 and V is TRBV27; TRBD2 aligns across 13 bases. Germline V gene data show CDR1 as MNHEY and CDR2 as SMNVEV (reference sequence). The V gene end was trimmed by 2 bases and the J gene end by 10 bases; junction bases not matched to a gene: 4. The CDR3 runs 14 residues. The CDR3, as DNA: TGTGCCAGCAGTTTAGGACTAGCGGGAGCGGTCCAGTACTTC. Protein product: CASSLGLAGAVQYF.

The chain carries TRBV7-2 and TRBJ2-1; D unclear. Germline V gene data show CDR1 as SGHTA and CDR2 as FQGNSA. This CDR3 is 16 amino acids long. The V end was cut by 5 bases, the J end by 3 bases, with 17 bases between. For the CDR3, the DNA is TGTGCCAGCAGCAATCGGGCGCTTTCGGGCTACAATGAGCAGTTCTTC. Translated: CASSNRALSGYNEQFF.

The V call is TRBV6-1, the J call TRBJ2-4; TRBD2 aligns across 12 bases. The CDR3 loop spans 15 amino acids. Trimming took 10 bases from V and 6 from J; bases not matched to a gene: 10. CDR1 and CDR2 (germline): MNHNS, SASEGT. CDR3 nucleotides: TGTGCCACCCATCCTACGGGACTAGCGGGAAACATTCAGTACTTC. It codes for CATHPTGLAGNIQYF.

The table lists this clonotype with a count of one. The J gene is TRBJ1-1, the V gene TRBV14; perhaps TRBD1 as D (6 bases). V was clipped by 4 bases and J by 7 bases, with 10 bases between them. Looked up from germline, CDR1 is SGHDN and CDR2 is FVKESK. CDR3 length: 12 amino acids. The chain's CDR3 is CASSPGQLEAFF. The CDR3 nucleotides read TGTGCCAGCAGCCCAGGACAGCTTGAAGCTTTCTTT.

This clonotype was counted only a few times. The rearrangement joins TRBV29-1 to TRBJ2-1; possibly TRBD2 for D (5 bases). CDR3 length: 11 amino acids. V dropped 7 bases and J dropped 8 bases, with 12 bases sitting between them. Germline V lookup: CDR1 SQVTM, CDR2 ANQGSEA. The CDR3, as DNA: TGCAGCGCTGTAGGACTGCATGAGCAGTTCTTC. This gives the protein CSAVGLHEQFF.

This clonotype has more than one count but fewer than ten. The junction does not match germline at one end; this may be a read error. The gene calls are TRBV11-2 and TRBJ1-2; D is perhaps TRBD1 (5 bases). The V gene's germline CDR1 is SGHAT and CDR2 FQNNGV. The CDR3 totals 11 residues. CDR3 protein: CACRVNYGYTF. The CDR3, as DNA: TGTGCCTGCAGGGTAAACTATGGCTACACCTTC.

This chain links TRBV12-3 or TRBV12-4 with TRBJ2-3; D is perhaps TRBD1 (6 bases). This CDR3 has 14 amino acids. V lost 3 bases, J lost 6 bases, and 13 bases lay in between. CDR3 protein: CASSFWGREDTQYF. The CDR3 coding sequence is TGTGCCAGCAGTTTTTGGGGGCGCGAGGATACGCAGTATTTT.

The chain uses TRBV20-1 and TRBJ2-5; tentatively, D is TRBD1 or TRBD2 (6 bases each). Between the trimmed V and J ends, which lost 1 base and 5 bases, there was a span of 14 bases. There are 14 residues in the CDR3. From germline, CDR1 is DFQATT and CDR2 SNEGSKA (reference sequence). This CDR3 is CSARVPGALETQYF. CDR3 bases: TGCAGTGCTAGAGTGCCGGGGGCGCTTGAGACCCAGTACTTC.

The genes are TRBV12-3 or TRBV12-4 and TRBJ2-5; possible D gene TRBD2, 5 bases. The J call is uncertain, as TRBJ2-7 better fits the DNA end. The CDR3 consists of 13 residues. DNA of the CDR3: TGTGCCAGCAACGGCGGACTTAACTACGAGCAGTACTTC. As protein: CASNGGLNYEQYF.

The chain has TRBV29-1 and TRBJ1-2; D not certain. V was clipped by 5 bases and J by 9 bases, with 16 bases between them. This CDR3 is 12 amino acids long. Germline V gene sequence: CDR1 SQVTM, CDR2 ANQGSEA. CDR3 nucleotide sequence: TGCAGCGTTCAAAGGGATAATCGGAGCTACACCTTC. Amino acids: CSVQRDNRSYTF.

This clonotype was counted between two and nine times. V gene TRBV20-1 combines with J gene TRBJ2-5; D is possibly TRBD2 (6 bases). The CDR3 length is 14 residues. V was trimmed by 0 bases and J by 5 bases, leaving 13 bases between them. From germline, CDR1 is DFQATT and CDR2 SNEGSKA (reference sequence). The CDR3 protein is CSARDQEGRETQYF. The DNA for the CDR3 is TGCAGTGCTAGAGATCAGGAGGGAAGGGAGACCCAGTACTTC.

V usage is TRBV20-1 and J usage is TRBJ2-5; tentatively, D is TRBD2 (6 bases). Trimming cost V 3 bases and J 5 bases, with 19 bases left between them. The CDR3 contains 15 residues. In germline, CDR1 is DFQATT, CDR2 SNEGSKA (reference sequence). The CDR3, as DNA: TGCAGTGCTAGTTGGAGGGAAGGAGGGACTGAGACCCAGTACTTC. Amino acids: CSASWREGGTETQYF.

The chain joins TRBV13 to TRBJ1-2; weak D call: TRBD1 (5 bases). Trimming left V 4 bases short and J 4 bases short, with 22 bases between. This CDR3 region has 17 residues. Germline loops: CDR1 PRHDT, CDR2 FYEKMQ (reference sequence). The DNA for the CDR3 is TGTGCCAGCAGCTCCACCCTAAGGGACGGGCCGAGCTATGGCTACACCTTC. Protein sequence: CASSSTLRDGPSYGYTF.